These 25 T cell receptor beta chains were sequenced from one sample in a study of blood T cell repertoires in COVID-19. Generated by immunoSEQ multiplex PCR, the TCRdb table keeps only in-frame clones and is missing some. The repertoire holds 250,000 to 350,000 clones, with about 85% as singletons. The sample was PBMCs or T cells enriched from blood (not recorded which). These receptors all come from a woman between 45 and 60 years old who had recovered from COVID-19.

This clone was seen more than once but under ten times. The chain employs TRBV25-1 and TRBJ2-1; D not resolved. The germline gives CDR1 MGHDK, CDR2 SYGVNS. Trimming stripped 8 bases from V and 0 bases from J, with 11 bases between. This CDR3 spans 14 amino acids. The CDR3, as DNA: TGTGCCAGCGGAGCGCTTAGCTCCTACAATGAGCAGTTCTTC. This translates into CASGALSSYNEQFF.

The chain uses TRBV9 and TRBJ2-2, with D possibly matching TRBD2 (6 bases). The CDR3 runs to 16 residues. CDR1 and CDR2 (germline): SGDLS, YYNGEE. V lost 4 bases and J lost 4, with 17 bases in between. The CDR3 nucleotides are TGTGCCAGCAGCCCTCCGGGACTGATCGCCACCGGGGAGCTGTTTTTT. Amino acid sequence: CASSPPGLIATGELFF.

The chain employs TRBV30 and TRBJ1-5; 8 bases are shared with TRBD1. The CDR3 contains 16 residues. Germline loops: CDR1 GTSNPN, CDR2 SVGIG (reference sequence). V lost 0 bases and J lost 0; bases outside the gene matches: 4. The CDR3 here is CAWSVRTGRSNQPQHF. The CDR3 DNA reads TGTGCCTGGAGTGTAAGGACAGGGCGTAGCAATCAGCCCCAGCATTTT.

The chain recombines TRBV15 with TRBJ2-1, with D hard to call. Trimming shortened V by 0 bases and J by 0 bases, and 21 bases separated the two germline ends. Germline CDR1 reads LNHNV; CDR2 reads YYDKDF (reference sequence). The CDR3 contains 20 residues. The CDR3 spells CATSRDLRPGRISSYNEQFF. For the CDR3, the DNA is TGTGCCACCAGCAGAGATTTGCGCCCAGGTAGAATAAGCTCCTACAATGAGCAGTTCTTC.

The genes are TRBV9 and TRBJ2-1, with TRBD2 matching over 10 bases. Germline V CDR1 and CDR2: SGDLS, YYNGEE. CDR3 length: 15 residues. J gave up 5 bases and V 0 bases, and 2 bases lay outside the gene matches. As DNA, the CDR3 is TGTGCCAGCAGCGTAGTCCTAGCGGGAGACAATGAGCAGTTCTTC. Protein sequence: CASSVVLAGDNEQFF.

V and J are TRBV6-5 and TRBJ1-3; the match to TRBD1 covers 7 bases. The ends lost 6 bases at V and 0 bases at J; junction bases unmatched: 5. Per germline, CDR1 MNHEY and CDR2 SVGAGI. The CDR3 totals 15 residues. The CDR3 region is CASSRGQASGNTIYF. The CDR3 DNA sequence: TGTGCCAGCAGCCGCGGACAGGCCTCTGGAAACACCATATATTTT.

V gene TRBV6-5 combines with J gene TRBJ2-5; TRBD1 matches 7 bases. This CDR3 comprises 11 residues. J lost 5 bases, V lost 7 bases, and 1 base had no gene match. Germline CDR1 reads MNHEY; CDR2 reads SVGAGI. CDR3 sequence (DNA): TGTGCCAGCACCAGGGGGGAGACCCAGTACTTC. Its translation: CASTRGETQYF.

In this sample, this clone turned up once. The identical CDR3 is also encoded by other nucleotide sequences in the sample. This rearrangement joins TRBV15 to TRBJ2-7; D remains ambiguous. Looked up from germline, CDR1 is LNHNV and CDR2 is YYDKDF (reference sequence). The CDR3 loop spans 13 amino acids. V was trimmed by 0 bases and J by 1 base, leaving 4 bases between them. This chain's CDR3 is CATSRDRSYEQYF. Written as DNA, the CDR3 is TGTGCCACCAGCAGAGATCGTTCCTACGAGCAGTACTTC.

V usage is TRBV6-5 and J usage is TRBJ2-1; TRBD1 matches 8 bases. This CDR3 contains 14 residues. V trimming: 6 bases; J trimming: 5 bases; junction bases outside the gene matches: 6. Germline-derived CDR1 and CDR2 are MNHEY and SVGAGI. The CDR3 nucleotides are TGTGCCAGCAGGGAGGACAGGGATAACAATGAGCAGTTCTTC. Its translation is CASREDRDNNEQFF.

This clone was detected only once. V and J are TRBV30 and TRBJ1-5, with 8 bases aligning to TRBD1. Germline V CDR1 and CDR2: GTSNPN, SVGIG (reference sequence). The V gene end was trimmed by 2 bases and the J gene end by 6 bases; junction bases not matched to a gene: 6. The CDR3 is 14 amino acids. CDR3 bases: TGTGCCTGGAGTCCCGGGACAGGAGGTCAGCCCCAGCATTTT. Amino acids: CAWSPGTGGQPQHF. Complete variable domain (other parts from reference TRBV30 and TRBJ1-5): SQTIHQWPATLVQPVGSPLSLECTVEGTSNPNLYWYRQAAGRGLQLLFYSVGIGQISSEVPQNLSASRPQDRQFILSSKKLLLSDSGFYLCAWSPGTGGQPQHFGDGTRLSIL.

This chain connects TRBV4-3 to TRBJ1-5; D remains ambiguous. The ends were cut back, 0 bases at V and 5 bases at J, with 5 bases in the middle. This CDR3 comprises 13 residues. Germline V gene sequence: CDR1 LGHNA, CDR2 YSLEER. The CDR3 nucleotides are TGCGCCAGCAGCCAAGATCGGGATCAGCCCCAGCATTTT. This codes for CASSQDRDQPQHF.

This clone was recorded a few times. V gene TRBV11-2 combines with J gene TRBJ2-2, with 7 nucleotides matching TRBD1. The CDR3 loop spans 13 amino acids. Germline-derived CDR1 and CDR2 are SGHAT and FQNNGV. Trimming at V came to 7 bases and at J to 6 bases, leaving 5 bases not matched to a gene. The CDR3 DNA follows: TGTGCCAGCACCATAGACAGGGCCGGGGAGCTGTTTTTT. This gives the protein CASTIDRAGELFF.

The CDR3 bases are TGCGCCAGCAGCCTCGGGGACAGGGGCCATGAGCAGTTCTTC. Translated, it gives CASSLGDRGHEQFF. The V call is TRBV5-1, the J call TRBJ2-1; 10 bases line up with TRBD1. Germline lookup yields CDR1 SGHRS and CDR2 YFSETQ. This CDR3 has 14 residues. V dropped 4 bases and J dropped 8; count of bases not matched to a gene: 6.

The chain is built from TRBV24-1 and TRBJ2-2, with TRBD2 matching over 8 bases. J lost 6 bases, V lost 6 bases, and 5 bases had no gene match. This CDR3 spans 14 amino acids. Germline loops: CDR1 KGHDR, CDR2 SFDVKD. The CDR3 bases are TGTGCCACCAGTCACGCGGGAGGCCCCGGGGAGCTGTTTTTT. Residues: CATSHAGGPGELFF.

This chain connects TRBV10-3 to TRBJ2-7, with TRBD1 matching over 7 bases. Trimming removed 3 bases from V and 0 bases from J; junction bases left unmatched: 11. In germline, CDR1 is ENHRY, CDR2 SYGVKD. The CDR3 sequence is 17 residues long. CDR3 region: CAISDGRDRVSSYEQYF. CDR3 DNA sequence: TGTGCCATCAGTGACGGTAGAGACAGGGTAAGCTCCTACGAGCAGTACTTC.

The chain links TRBV30 to TRBJ2-7; 8 bases are shared with TRBD1. In germline, CDR1 is GTSNPN, CDR2 SVGIG (reference sequence). The CDR3 sequence is 14 residues long. J lost 3 bases, V lost 0 bases, and 4 bases had no gene match. CDR3 loop: CAWSVLGTGYEQYF. The CDR3 DNA sequence: TGTGCCTGGAGTGTACTCGGGACAGGCTACGAGCAGTACTTC.

The chain carries TRBV30 and TRBJ1-6, with D possibly being TRBD1 (6 bases). Trimming took off 3 bases at V and 15 bases at J, with 15 bases between the two ends. Germline CDR1 reads GTSNPN; CDR2 reads SVGIG (reference sequence). The CDR3 consists of 12 residues. CDR3 sequence reads: CAWSPGQLLLHF. The CDR3 coding sequence is TGTGCCTGGAGCCCCGGACAGCTTCTCCTCCACTTT.

The rearrangement links TRBV4-2 to TRBJ2-7, with D possibly matching TRBD1 (6 bases). CDR3 length: 14 amino acids. V shed 6 bases and J shed 1 base, with 13 bases lying between them. CDR1 is LGHNA, CDR2 YNFKEQ, per germline. In nucleotides, the CDR3 is TGTGCCAGCAGACGATATGGACAGTCCTACGAGCAGTACTTC. Its translation: CASRRYGQSYEQYF.

Concerning this clone: The same CDR3 arises from other DNA sequences in this sample as well. The V call is TRBV5-1, the J call TRBJ2-1; D perhaps matches TRBD2 (5 bases). V gave up 0 bases and J gave up 4 bases, with 8 bases separating them. Germline-derived CDR1 and CDR2 are SGHRS and YFSETQ. The CDR3 is 14 residues long. The CDR3 sequence: CASSLGGLYNEQFF. The CDR3 DNA reads TGCGCCAGCAGCTTGGGCGGACTGTACAATGAGCAGTTCTTC.

This sequence joins TRBV2 and TRBJ1-1, with TRBD1 matching over 11 bases. Germline CDR1 SNHLY, CDR2 FYNNEI. Trimming took 1 base from V and 6 from J; bases not matched to a gene: 7. CDR3 length equals 16 residues. CDR3 region: CASSEEGGQGAAEAFF. The DNA of the CDR3 is TGTGCCAGCAGTGAAGAAGGAGGACAGGGGGCGGCTGAAGCTTTCTTT.

This clone has just a few counts. This chain connects TRBV5-5 to TRBJ1-2, with 8 bases matching TRBD1. CDR1 and CDR2 (germline): SGHKS, YYEKEE (reference sequence). The CDR3 runs 15 residues. V lost 4 bases and J lost 6; bases outside the gene matches: 11. CDR3 coding DNA: TGTGCCAGCAGCCAGACAGGGGTCATTACCAATGGCTACACCTTC. It is translated as CASSQTGVITNGYTF.

The chain links TRBV9 to TRBJ2-1, with TRBD2 matching 11 bases. The junction had 6 bases not matched to a gene; V was cut back by 7 bases and J by 6 bases. The CDR3 totals 14 residues. CDR1 and CDR2 (germline): SGDLS, YYNGEE. Written as DNA, the CDR3 is TGTGCCAGCGGGCCTCTAGCGGGAGGCAATGAGCAGTTCTTC. It yields the protein CASGPLAGGNEQFF.

V and J are TRBV11-2 and TRBJ1-6; no clear D. V was clipped by 1 base and J by 8 bases, with 9 bases between them. This CDR3 has 14 amino acids. Germline CDR1 and CDR2: SGHAT and FQNNGV. CDR3: CASSLVTGYSPLHF. DNA for the CDR3: TGTGCCAGCAGCTTAGTCACCGGGTATTCACCCCTCCACTTT.

This clone was observed a few times. The V gene is TRBV18, the J gene TRBJ2-5; D uncertain. This CDR3 contains 12 residues. Per germline, CDR1 KGHSH and CDR2 LQKENI. V lost 6 bases and J lost 4, with 9 bases in between. The CDR3 region is CASSPYGETQYF. The CDR3 region has the DNA TGTGCCAGCTCCCCCTATGGAGAGACCCAGTACTTC.

CDR3 sequence (DNA): TGTGCCAGCAGTGAGCGTGGGGCGACAACTAATGAAAAACTGTTTTTT. It is translated as CASSERGATTNEKLFF. The rearrangement joins TRBV25-1 to TRBJ1-4; perhaps TRBD1 as D (5 bases). This CDR3 spans 16 amino acids. Germline CDR1 MGHDK, CDR2 SYGVNS. V gave up 3 bases and J gave up 0 bases, with 11 bases separating them.